This TCR beta chain appears in the sequencing data of a study of blood T cells in healthy people across ages. CDR1 and CDR2 from the germline V gene are SGHRS and YFSETQ. The CDR3 runs to 15 residues. With 2 bases clipped from V and 2 bases from J, the junction kept 6 bases outside the gene matches. The second PCR ran roughly 6 to 11 cycles with a sample-barcoded 5' primer and J-beta primers. TCRdb processed the 5' RACE reads anew with MiXCR; each CDR3 protein has one entry. The repertoire includes about 780,000 distinct CDR3 sequences, roughly 60% of them detected once, and around a quarter sits in the top ten. The authors drew approximately 10 milliliters of peripheral blood from each donor.

The receptor was derived from a young man in good health. This chain joins TRBV5-1 and TRBJ2-7, with TRBD1 matching 8 bases. The specimen sequenced was blood. The CDR3 region is CASSFSGTGTYEQYF. CDR3 nucleotides: TGCGCCAGCAGCTTTTCCGGGACAGGTACCTACGAGCAGTACTTC.